This T cell receptor beta chain is drawn from a study of cytomegalovirus exposure and HLA in healthy donors. About the research overall: T cells numbering about 179 million yielded more than 100 million unique TCR beta sequences in an earlier analysis. Points from the study as a whole: A missense variant in DCLRE1C was later tied to TCR beta V- and J-gene trimming.

Concerning this clone itself: What it recognizes is unknown.

Germline V gene lookup returns CDR1 MNHNY and CDR2 SVGAGI (reference sequence). The CDR3 is made up of 15 amino acids. V lost 6 bases to trimming and J lost 6 bases; unmatched junction nucleotides: 10. Amplification used 60 Vbeta primers and 13 Jbeta primers. Produced via immunoSEQ multiplex PCR; TCRdb's table is partial and in-frame only. The table lists some 130,000 clones, roughly 75% of them singletons, with under 5.5% in the top ten. V is TRBV6-6 and J is TRBJ2-1, with 8 bases identical to TRBD2. This receptor was taken from a man aged 25 to 40 in good health. The material sequenced was PBMCs. The CDR3 here is CASSSGTSKGNEQFF. CDR3 bases: TGTGCCAGCAGCTCCGGGACTAGTAAGGGCAATGAGCAGTTCTTC.